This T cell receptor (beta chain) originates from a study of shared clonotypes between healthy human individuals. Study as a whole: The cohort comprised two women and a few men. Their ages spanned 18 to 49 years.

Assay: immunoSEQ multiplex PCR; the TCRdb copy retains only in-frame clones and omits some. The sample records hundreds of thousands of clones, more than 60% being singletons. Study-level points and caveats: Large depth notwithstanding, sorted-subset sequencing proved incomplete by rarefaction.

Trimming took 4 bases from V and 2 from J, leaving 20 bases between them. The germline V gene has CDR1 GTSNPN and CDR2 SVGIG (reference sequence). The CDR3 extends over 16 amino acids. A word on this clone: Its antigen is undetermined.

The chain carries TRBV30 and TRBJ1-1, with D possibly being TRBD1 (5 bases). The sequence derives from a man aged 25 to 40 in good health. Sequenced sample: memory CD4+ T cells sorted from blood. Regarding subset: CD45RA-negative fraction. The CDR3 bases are TGTGCCTGGAAATCGGTTTGGGGGGGTTTAAACACTGAAGCTTTCTTT. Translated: CAWKSVWGGLNTEAFF.